This is a list of T cell receptor beta chains from one sample in a study of blood T cells in healthy people across ages. TCRdb re-analysed the 5' RACE reads in MiXCR, keeping a single row per CDR3 protein. The repertoire has 760,000 or so distinct CDR3 sequences, approximately 25% of them found once; the top ten carry more than 8.5%. In addition, the sample was reused for a study of T cells of mothers and their children.

The sequenced material came from blood. These receptors all stem from a boy aged 10-17 years in good health. Each CDR3 is given with its conserved first and last residue. D genes are given only for firm matches. Clone size is given for some rows only: seen once, a few or many times, or a class if the clone is expanded.

v_gene: TRBV29-1
abundance: few
d_gene: -
j_gene: TRBJ1-2
CDR3nt: TGCAGCGTTGGGGTTGCCTATGGCTACACCTTC
CDR3aa: CSVGVAYGYTF

v_gene: TRBV20-1
abundance: -
d_gene: -
j_gene: TRBJ1-1
CDR3nt: TGCAGTGCTAGAGGACAACAGAACACTGAAGCTTTCTTT
CDR3aa: CSARGQQNTEAFF

v_gene: TRBV7-2
abundance: -
d_gene: TRBD2
j_gene: TRBJ2-7
CDR3nt: TGTGCCAGCAGCCCGGGAGGGGGGGGCTACGAGCAGTACTTC
CDR3aa: CASSPGGGGYEQYF

v_gene: TRBV7-2
abundance: -
d_gene: -
j_gene: TRBJ1-2
CDR3nt: TGTGCCAGCAGCCCTGGGGCAGCGGGCGTCTATGGCTACACCTTC
CDR3aa: CASSPGAAGVYGYTF

v_gene: TRBV7-2
abundance: few
d_gene: -
j_gene: TRBJ2-5
CDR3nt: TGTGCCAGCAGCCCAGGGACTCTCCAAGAGACCCAGTACTTC
CDR3aa: CASSPGTLQETQYF

v_gene: TRBV20-1
abundance: -
d_gene: -
j_gene: TRBJ1-2
CDR3nt: TGCAGTGCTAGAGAAATTGAGGACCCCGGGTTCTATGGCTACACCTTC
CDR3aa: CSAREIEDPGFYGYTF

v_gene: TRBV28
abundance: few
d_gene: TRBD2
j_gene: TRBJ2-1
CDR3nt: TGTGCCAGCAGCATAACTAGCGGGAGGCCCATGAGCAATGAGCAGTTCTTC
CDR3aa: CASSITSGRPMSNEQFF

v_gene: TRBV20-1
abundance: -
d_gene: -
j_gene: TRBJ2-7
CDR3nt: TGCAGTGCTACACTTAGGGTTAGCAACGAGCAGTACTTC
CDR3aa: CSATLRVSNEQYF

v_gene: TRBV7-6
abundance: -
d_gene: -
j_gene: TRBJ2-7
CDR3nt: TGTGCCAGCAGCTTAGATCTGGGGGGTAGCTCCTACGAGCAGTACTTC
CDR3aa: CASSLDLGGSSYEQYF

v_gene: TRBV12-3/TRBV12-4
abundance: few
d_gene: -
j_gene: TRBJ2-3
CDR3nt: TGTGCCACCCGGTGGGGGGCAAACACAGATACGCAGTATTTT
CDR3aa: CATRWGANTDTQYF

v_gene: TRBV24-1
abundance: -
d_gene: TRBD1
j_gene: TRBJ2-1
CDR3nt: TGTGCCACCAGTGATCCTTGGACAGGGGGAAGGAATGAGCAGTTCTTC
CDR3aa: CATSDPWTGGRNEQFF

v_gene: TRBV20-1
abundance: once
d_gene: TRBD2
j_gene: TRBJ2-5
CDR3nt: TGCAGTGCTAGAGATCTACGAGCGGGATCAGAGACCCAGTACTTC
CDR3aa: CSARDLRAGSETQYF

v_gene: TRBV7-9
abundance: -
d_gene: -
j_gene: TRBJ2-5
CDR3nt: TGTGCCAGCAGCTTTACAGGGATGGGGGGAGAGCAGTACTTC
CDR3aa: CASSFTGMGGEQYF

v_gene: TRBV12-3/TRBV12-4
abundance: few
d_gene: -
j_gene: TRBJ1-4
CDR3nt: TGTGCCAGCAGTTTATCGGGGAATGAAAAACTGTTTTTT
CDR3aa: CASSLSGNEKLFF